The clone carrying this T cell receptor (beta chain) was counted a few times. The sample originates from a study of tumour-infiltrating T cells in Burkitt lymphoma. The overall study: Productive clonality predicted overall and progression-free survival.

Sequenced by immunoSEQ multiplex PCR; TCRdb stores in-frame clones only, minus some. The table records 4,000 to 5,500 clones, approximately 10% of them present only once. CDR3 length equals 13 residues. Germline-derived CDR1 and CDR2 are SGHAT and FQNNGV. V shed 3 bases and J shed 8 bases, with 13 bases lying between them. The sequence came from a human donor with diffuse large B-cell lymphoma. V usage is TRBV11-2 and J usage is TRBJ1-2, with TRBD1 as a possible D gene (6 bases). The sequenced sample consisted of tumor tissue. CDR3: CASSLAGESGYTF. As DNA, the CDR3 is TGTGCCAGCAGCTTGGCAGGGGAAAGCGGCTACACCTTC.